This T cell receptor beta chain originates from a study of T cell repertoires in cytomegalovirus infection (dated by TCRdb to about 2019). With respect to the entire study: The peptide stimulations were aimed at well-studied HLA-B-restricted epitopes as well as recently identified HLA-C-restricted CMV epitopes, whose presentation resists viral immunomodulation. The HLA type of each donor mattered for the analysis, because public TCR beta signatures pointed to carriage of CMV infection along with the matching HLA type. The paper as a whole reports these results and caveats: Carriers of CMV infection plus the relevant HLA type were discriminated by the cumulative frequency of public TCR beta family members in the study cohort and in an independent roughly 370-donor cohort. In the ex vivo response, HLA-C-restricted CMV-specific TCR beta clonotypes were dominant, and in two of eight donors the single most frequent clonotype came from this HLA-C-restricted group.

This sample was sequenced with an Illumina HiSeq 1500. TCRdb trimmed the raw reads at Q25, called clones with MiXCR and kept productive beta chains. Rows are unified per CDR3 protein, each entry keeping the most common DNA and genes. Present in this sample are about a million distinct CDR3 sequences, around a third of which were seen just once. The biggest ten clones account for over 12% of the sample. With respect to this clonotype: No antigen is known for it. There are no base qualities to consult, and no much larger clone falls within one base.

Inclusive of the bounding cysteine and phenylalanine, the CDR3 is 13 residues long. Only the CDR3 region is kept as DNA, spanning 39 bases read in frame from base 1. For this chain, trimming is 4 bases at the V end and 4 bases at the J end, and the number of junction bases without a gene match is 3. CDR1 and CDR2 are read off the germline V gene as MDHEN and SYDVKM. The treatment or condition label corresponds to: in vitro stimulation with specific CMV peptide epitopes to enrich CMV-specific T cells. The V and J segments used are TRBV28 and TRBJ1-2, with 7 middle bases fitting TRBD1. The sequence was obtained from a human donor in good health (CMV status not recorded). Some clones in this sample may be carry-over from other donors' samples. This sample comprised cultured CD8+ T cells from PBMCs, obtained from culture after CMV antigen stimulation. The base sequence is TGTGCCAGCAGTTGGGACAGTCTCTATGGCTACACCTTC. It codes for CASSWDSLYGYTF.